The rows below give T cell receptor beta chains drawn from one sample of a study of blood T cell repertoires in COVID-19. TCRdb keeps only in-frame clones here, not all; method: immunoSEQ multiplex PCR. This table has under 200,000 clones, about 85% appearing once. Specimen: peripheral blood. The source of these receptors is a woman aged 80 or over with acute or convalescent COVID-19. Each CDR3 is given with its conserved first and last residue. The D gene is left open where the match is weak. Size values are once, few and many counts, or a class for expanded clones, and some rows have none.

v_call	j_call	clone_size	d_call	cdr3_nt	cdr3_aa
TRBV2	TRBJ1-4	-	TRBD1	TGTGCCAGCAGTTGGACAGGGGACGAAAAACTGTTTTTT	CASSWTGDEKLFF
TRBV7-6	TRBJ2-2	-	TRBD1	TGTGCCAGCAGCCCGGGGACAGCCGACTTAGTAACCGGGGAGCTGTTTTTT	CASSPGTADLVTGELFF
TRBV19	TRBJ1-2	-	-	TGTGCCAGTACCACGAGTCGGGGTCTCTATGGCTACACCTTC	CASTTSRGLYGYTF
TRBV5-6	TRBJ1-1	-	-	TGTGCCAGCAGCGGCAGGGATTTGTATACTGAAGCTTTCTTT	CASSGRDLYTEAFF
TRBV4-2	TRBJ2-7	-	-	TGTGCCAGCAGCCAAGTAGGGACACCCTACGAGCAGTACTTC	CASSQVGTPYEQYF
TRBV5-1	TRBJ1-6	-	TRBD1	TGCGCCAGCAGCTGGACAGGGGATGATTCACCCCTCCACTTT	CASSWTGDDSPLHF
TRBV12-3/TRBV12-4	TRBJ1-2	-	-	TGTGCCAGCAGTACCAGAGGCGGCTACACCTTC	CASSTRGGYTF
TRBV21-1	TRBJ1-2	few	-	TGTGCCAGCATCCAGACAGGGGGCGAAGCTAACTATGGCTACACCTTC	CASIQTGGEANYGYTF
TRBV11-2	TRBJ1-4	-	-	TGTGCCAGCAGAGGACAAGTTAATGAAAAACTGTTTTTT	CASRGQVNEKLFF
TRBV11-3	TRBJ1-1	-	-	TGTGCCAGCAGCCGGCGGAAGAACACTGAAGCTTTCTTT	CASSRRKNTEAFF
TRBV11-2	TRBJ2-1	-	-	TGTGCCAGCAGCCCGGGACTGAACTCCTACAATGAGCAGTTCTTC	CASSPGLNSYNEQFF
TRBV12-5	TRBJ2-5	-	-	TGTGCTAGTGGTTCCTCGGGGCAAGAGACCCAGTACTTC	CASGSSGQETQYF
TRBV10-3	TRBJ1-5	-	-	TGTGCCACCACACAGGTTAGCAATCAGCCCCAGCATTTT	CATTQVSNQPQHF
TRBV12-5	TRBJ2-5	-	-	TGTGCTAGTGGCCCCCCCCTCCGTTATGAGACCCAGTACTTC	CASGPPLRYETQYF
TRBV9	TRBJ2-5	few	-	TGTGCCAGCAGCGTAGGGCTCGGGCAAGAGACCCAGTACTTC	CASSVGLGQETQYF
TRBV12-5	TRBJ1-5	-	TRBD1	TGTGCTAGTGGTATACAGGGGAACCAGCCCCAGCATTTT	CASGIQGNQPQHF